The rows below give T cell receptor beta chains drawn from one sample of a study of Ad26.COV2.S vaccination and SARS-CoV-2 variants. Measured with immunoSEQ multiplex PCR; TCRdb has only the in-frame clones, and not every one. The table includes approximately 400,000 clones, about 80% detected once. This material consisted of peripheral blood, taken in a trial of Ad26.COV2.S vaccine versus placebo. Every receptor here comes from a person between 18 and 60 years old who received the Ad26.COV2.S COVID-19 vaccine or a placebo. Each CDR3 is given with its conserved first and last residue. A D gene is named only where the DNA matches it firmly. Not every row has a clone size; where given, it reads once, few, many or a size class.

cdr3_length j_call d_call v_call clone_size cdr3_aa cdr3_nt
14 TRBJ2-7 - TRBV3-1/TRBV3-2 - CASSHKHYPYEQYF TGTGCCAGCAGCCATAAGCACTACCCGTACGAGCAGTACTTC
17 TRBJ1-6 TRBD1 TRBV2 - CASTWGRWTGHNSPLHF TGTGCCAGCACCTGGGGAAGGTGGACAGGGCATAATTCACCCCTCCACTTT
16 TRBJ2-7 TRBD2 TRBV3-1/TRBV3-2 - CASSLGTSGPPREQYF TGTGCCAGCAGCCTTGGGACTAGCGGGCCCCCTAGGGAGCAGTACTTC
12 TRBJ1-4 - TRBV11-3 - CASSPRNEKLFF TGTGCCAGCAGCCCCCGGAATGAAAAACTGTTTTTT
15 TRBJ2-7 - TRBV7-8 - CASSPRGGPVYEQYF TGTGCCAGCAGCCCCCGGGGTGGGCCAGTCTACGAGCAGTACTTC
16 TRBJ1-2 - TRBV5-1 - CASSLDQPGGTYGYTF TGCGCCAGCAGCTTGGATCAGCCGGGGGGAACCTATGGCTACACCTTC
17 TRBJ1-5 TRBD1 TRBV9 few CASSVKGGELPHQPQHF TGTGCCAGCAGCGTAAAAGGGGGCGAACTCCCTCATCAGCCCCAGCATTTT
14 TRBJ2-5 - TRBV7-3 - CASSLNPGGETQYF TGTGCCAGCAGCTTAAACCCAGGCGGAGAGACCCAGTACTTC
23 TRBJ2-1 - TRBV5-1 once CARTLDGTTGRGPQRRMKNEQFF TGCGCCAGGACTCTTGACGGGACTACGGGTAGGGGGCCACAAAGAAGGATGAAAAATGAGCAGTTCTTC
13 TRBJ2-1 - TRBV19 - CATKGDSYNEQFF TGTGCCACTAAGGGGGACTCCTACAATGAGCAGTTCTTC
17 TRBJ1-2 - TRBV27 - CASSSPGSRYSDYGYTF TGTGCCAGCAGTTCCCCCGGGAGCCGGTACAGCGACTATGGCTACACCTTC
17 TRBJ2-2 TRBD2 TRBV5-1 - CASRKTSGSENTGELFF TGCGCCAGCAGGAAAACTAGCGGGAGCGAGAACACCGGGGAGCTGTTTTTT
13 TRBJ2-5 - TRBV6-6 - CASSYWTAETQYF TGTGCCAGCAGTTACTGGACAGCAGAGACCCAGTACTTC
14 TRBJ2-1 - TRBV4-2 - CASTGESSYNEQFF TGTGCCAGCACGGGGGAGAGCTCCTACAATGAGCAGTTCTTC
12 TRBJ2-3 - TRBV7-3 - CASSPNTDTQYF TGTGCCAGCAGCCCTAACACAGATACGCAGTATTTT
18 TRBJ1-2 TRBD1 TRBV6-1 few CASSERIHRTGDKRGYTF TGTGCCAGCAGTGAACGAATCCACAGAACAGGGGACAAGCGAGGCTACACCTTC
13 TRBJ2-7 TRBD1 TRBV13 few CASSRGQGYEQYF TGTGCCAGCAGCCGGGGACAGGGCTACGAGCAGTACTTC
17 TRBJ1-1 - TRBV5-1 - CASSLAPRGGQNTEAFF TGCGCCAGCAGCTTGGCCCCTCGGGGGGGCCAAAACACTGAAGCTTTCTTT
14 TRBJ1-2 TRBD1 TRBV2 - CASSEWTGNYGYTF TGTGCCAGCAGTGAGTGGACAGGGAACTATGGCTACACCTTC
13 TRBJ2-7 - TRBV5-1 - CASSLQGSYEQYF TGCGCCAGCAGCTTGCAGGGTTCCTACGAGCAGTACTTC
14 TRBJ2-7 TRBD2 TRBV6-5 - CASKTGGPWREQYF TGTGCCAGCAAGACGGGAGGGCCGTGGCGGGAGCAGTACTTC
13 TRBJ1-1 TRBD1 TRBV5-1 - CASSLDLTGKAFF TGCGCCAGCAGCCTGGACTTGACAGGGAAAGCTTTCTTT
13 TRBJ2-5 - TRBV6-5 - CASNGGPGETQYF TGTGCCAGCAATGGGGGGCCGGGGGAGACCCAGTACTTC
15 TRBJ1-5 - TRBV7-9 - CASSLGYRDGQPQHF TGTGCCAGCAGCTTAGGGTACAGGGACGGGCAGCCCCAGCATTTT
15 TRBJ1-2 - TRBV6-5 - CASSYSQGGFGGYTF TGTGCCAGCAGTTACTCGCAGGGAGGATTTGGCGGCTACACCTTC
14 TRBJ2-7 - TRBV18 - CASSPRDKPYEQYF TGTGCCAGCTCACCACGGGACAAGCCCTACGAGCAGTACTTC
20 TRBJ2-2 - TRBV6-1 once CASSALPQGEVVGATGELFF TGTGCCAGCAGTGCCCTCCCCCAAGGTGAGGTGGTGGGGGCCACCGGGGAGCTGTTTTTT
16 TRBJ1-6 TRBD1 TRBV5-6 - CASSQRGLAYNSPLHF TGTGCCAGCAGCCAGAGGGGGCTCGCCTATAATTCACCCCTCCACTTT
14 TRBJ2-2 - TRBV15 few CATSRQTTGGELFF TGTGCCACCAGCAGACAGACCACCGGCGGGGAGCTGTTTTTT
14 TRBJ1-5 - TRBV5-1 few CASSLEGTNQPQHF TGCGCCAGCAGCTTGGAAGGGACGAATCAGCCCCAGCATTTT
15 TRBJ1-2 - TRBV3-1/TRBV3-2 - CASSHTGISNYGYTF TGTGCCAGCAGCCACACCGGGATCTCTAACTATGGCTACACCTTC
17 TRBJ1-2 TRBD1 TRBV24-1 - CATSDPGLGQDRYGYTF TGTGCCACCAGTGACCCGGGGTTGGGACAGGACCGCTATGGCTACACCTTC
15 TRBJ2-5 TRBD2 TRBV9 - CASSRGTSAQETQYF TGTGCCAGCAGCCGCGGGACTAGCGCTCAAGAGACCCAGTACTTC
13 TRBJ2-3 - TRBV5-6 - CASSLIEGDTQYF TGTGCCAGCAGCTTGATTGAGGGAGATACGCAGTATTTT
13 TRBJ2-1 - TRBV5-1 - CASSPGSYNEQFF TGCGCCAGCAGCCCTGGCTCCTACAATGAGCAGTTCTTC
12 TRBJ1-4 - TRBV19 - CASTSGHEKLFF TGTGCCAGTACCTCGGGACATGAAAAACTGTTTTTT
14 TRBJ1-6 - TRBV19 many CASSPQGSNSPLHF TGTGCCAGTAGTCCCCAGGGCTCAAATTCACCCCTCCACTTT
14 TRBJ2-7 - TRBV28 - CASSLFSETYEQYF TGTGCCAGCAGTTTATTTAGCGAGACCTACGAGCAGTACTTC
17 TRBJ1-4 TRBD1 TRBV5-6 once CASSSGTGGIPNEKLFF TGTGCCAGCAGCTCCGGGACAGGGGGCATCCCGAATGAAAAACTGTTTTTT
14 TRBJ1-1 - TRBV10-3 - CAISSTELNTEAFF TGTGCCATCAGTTCCACCGAACTGAACACTGAAGCTTTCTTT
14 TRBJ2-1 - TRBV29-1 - CSPRPLQGWNEQFF TGCAGCCCCCGGCCCCTACAGGGCTGGAATGAGCAGTTCTTC